These 25 T cell receptor beta chains were sequenced from one sample in a study of T cell responses to AZD1222 COVID-19 vaccine. Repertoires were generated with immunoSEQ multiplex PCR, while TCRdb's copy carries only in-frame clones and drops some. This table holds nearly 110,000 clones, roughly 90% found once. The sequencing used peripheral blood, collected on day 0 of AZD1222 vaccination. The receptors derive from an adult in good health.

This clone was picked up one time. The same CDR3 arises from other DNA sequences in this sample as well. The rearrangement uses TRBV5-1 and TRBJ2-1; TRBD2 agrees at 8 bases. CDR1 SGHRS and CDR2 YFSETQ come from the germline V gene. This CDR3 has 15 amino acids. Germline trimming cut 2 bases from V and 5 bases from J; bases unmatched to any gene: 6. The CDR3 DNA reads TGCGCCAGCAGCTTAGTAGCGGGGCCAAACAATGAGCAGTTCTTC. Translation gives CASSLVAGPNNEQFF. The variable domain in full, with the rest retrieved from reference TRBV5-1 and TRBJ2-1, is KAGVTQTPRYLIKTRGQQVTLSCSPISGHRSVSWYQQTPGQGLQFLFEYFSETQRNKGNFPGRFSGRQFSNSRSEMNVSTLELGDSALYLCASSLVAGPNNEQFFGPGTRLTVL.

The V and J genes are TRBV6-5 and TRBJ1-2; D gene ambiguous. V was cut by 0 bases and J by 5 bases, with 16 bases left in between. Looked up from germline, CDR1 is MNHEY and CDR2 is SVGAGI. The CDR3 is 16 amino acids. Here the CDR3 DNA reads TGTGCCAGCAGTTACTCGTATGAGACTACGTCTTATGGCTACACCTTC. Protein product: CASSYSYETTSYGYTF.

The DNA for the CDR3 is TGTGCCAGCAGTTTAGTGGTGGGCGAGCAGTACTTC. Protein product: CASSLVVGEQYF. The chain uses TRBV12-3 or TRBV12-4 and TRBJ2-7; D unresolved. V lost 1 base, J lost 6 bases, and 7 bases lay in between. The CDR3 length is 12 residues.

The chain couples TRBV4-1 to TRBJ1-2, with TRBD1 as a possible D gene (5 bases). From germline, CDR1 is MGHRA and CDR2 YSYEKL. Trimming pared 4 bases from V and 5 bases from J, leaving 17 bases between. The CDR3 runs 15 residues. DNA for the CDR3: TGCGCCAGCAGCCCTGGGGCACAGGAGAGATATGGCTACACCTTC. It translates to CASSPGAQERYGYTF.

This clone was detected a few times. Other nucleotide sequences in the sample specify the same CDR3. The V and J genes are TRBV28 and TRBJ1-2, with D hard to call. CDR1 and CDR2 from the germline V gene are MDHEN and SYDVKM. The germline V and J ends were trimmed by 3 bases and 4 bases, with 6 bases remaining between them. This CDR3 is 12 amino acids long. The CDR3 coding sequence is TGTGCCAGCAGTTTCGGGTCCTATGGCTACACCTTC. This encodes CASSFGSYGYTF.

The chain employs TRBV7-3 and TRBJ2-2, with TRBD1 as a possible D gene (6 bases). V lost 5 bases, J lost 6 bases, and 13 bases lay in between. In germline, CDR1 is SGHTA, CDR2 FQGTGA. The CDR3 spans 14 residues. CDR3 DNA: TGTGCCAGCAGCCAGGGGCCAGGGGCCGGGGAGCTGTTTTTT. This encodes CASSQGPGAGELFF.

The chain combines TRBV3-1 (or the pseudogene TRBV3-2) with TRBJ2-5; possibly TRBD1 for D (5 bases). Looked up from germline, CDR1 is LGHDT and CDR2 is YNNKEL (reference sequence). V dropped 4 bases and J dropped 4 bases, with 10 bases sitting between them. The CDR3 totals 13 residues. The CDR3 DNA sequence: TGTGCCAGCAGCCTCTTAGGGGTAGAGACCCAGTACTTC. The encoded protein is CASSLLGVETQYF.

Only a few counts were recorded for this clone. The CDR3 DNA reads as TGTGCCTGGAGTGGGGACATTCGCTCCGGGGAGCTGTTTTTT. The encoded protein is CAWSGDIRSGELFF. The V call is TRBV30, the J call TRBJ2-2; tentatively, D is TRBD1 (6 bases). Trimming left V 1 base short and J 6 bases short, with 12 bases between. Germline CDR1 GTSNPN, CDR2 SVGIG (reference sequence). The length of the CDR3 is 14 residues.

This clone was detected once. The chain links TRBV12-2 to TRBJ1-2. TRBV12-2 is a pseudogene locus. The CDR3 loop spans 16 amino acids. The CDR3: CASRLAGPSANYGYTF. The CDR3 DNA reads as TGTGCAAGTCGCTTAGCCGGGCCATCCGCCAACTATGGCTACACCTTC.

This clone was recorded only once. The rearrangement joins TRBV11-3 to TRBJ2-2, with 7 bases that match TRBD1. The germline CDR1 and CDR2 sequences are SGHNT and YENEEA. The CDR3 has 15 amino acids. V gave up 5 bases and J gave up 6 bases; unmatched junction bases: 9. CDR3 residues: CASSKHSGTAGELFF. Written as DNA, the CDR3 is TGTGCCAGCAGCAAACACTCCGGGACAGCCGGGGAGCTGTTTTTT.

V usage is TRBV5-8 and J usage is TRBJ1-1; 7 nucleotides line up with TRBD1. Germline V gene data show CDR1 as SGHTS and CDR2 as YDEGEE. V lost 0 bases and J lost 7; bases outside the gene matches: 6. The CDR3 is 14 amino acids. CDR3 amino acids: CASSLDGRGVEAFF. CDR3 in DNA: TGTGCCAGCAGCTTGGATGGCAGGGGGGTTGAAGCTTTCTTT.

The chain recombines TRBV10-3 with TRBJ2-4, with 11 positions matching TRBD1. Germline CDR1 is ENHRY and CDR2 is SYGVKD. Trimming took 5 bases from V and 5 from J; bases not matched to a gene: 5. The CDR3 contains 15 residues. CDR3 residues: CAISPGQGAQNIQYF. CDR3 DNA: TGTGCCATCAGTCCAGGACAGGGGGCACAAAACATTCAGTACTTC.

V usage is TRBV29-1 and J usage is TRBJ1-1; TRBD1 might be the D (6 bases). Trimming left V 7 bases short and J 7 bases short, with 13 bases between. CDR1 is SQVTM and CDR2 is ANQGSEA in the germline V gene. The CDR3 has 11 amino acids. The CDR3 sequence: CSAKDRNEAFF. The CDR3 nucleotides are TGCAGCGCAAAAGACAGGAATGAAGCTTTCTTT.

This clone came up a few times. The chain links TRBV2 to TRBJ2-7; no clear D gene. V was pared by 4 bases and J by 3 bases, with 10 bases between. There are 13 residues in the CDR3. Germline V CDR1 and CDR2: SNHLY, FYNNEI. The CDR3 region is CASSAAANYEQYF. The CDR3 region has the DNA TGTGCCAGCAGTGCGGCTGCGAACTACGAGCAGTACTTC. The full variable domain, its missing parts supplied by reference TRBV2 and TRBJ2-7, is EPEVTQTPSHQVTQMGQEVILRCVPISNHLYFYWYRQILGQKVEFLVSFYNNEISEKSEIFDDQFSVERPDGSNFTLKIRSTKLEDSAMYFCASSAAANYEQYFGPGTRLTVT.

This clone was seen a handful of times. This sequence joins TRBV25-1 and TRBJ1-3, with D possibly TRBD1 on 5 matching bases. Germline values: CDR1 MGHDK, CDR2 SYGVNS. The V end lost 6 bases, the J end lost 4 bases, and 7 bases lay between the germline ends. The CDR3 contains 12 residues. CDR3 nucleotides: TGTGCCAGCAGAGGGGACGGAAACACCATATATTTT. Its protein is CASRGDGNTIYF.

The rearrangement uses TRBV30 and TRBJ1-1; TRBD1 matches 8 bases. This CDR3 is built from 13 residues. In germline, CDR1 is GTSNPN, CDR2 SVGIG (reference sequence). V shed 3 bases, J shed 4 bases, and the junction held 4 bases outside the gene matches. CDR3 bases: TGTGCCTGGAGCAACGACAGGGGCACTGAAGCTTTCTTT. This gives the protein CAWSNDRGTEAFF.

In the case of this clone: Other DNA sequences in the same sample also yield this CDR3. The chain links TRBV9 to TRBJ1-2, with D unresolved. The CDR3 length is 11 residues. V was pared by 5 bases and J by 2 bases, with 4 bases between. CDR1 is SGDLS, CDR2 YYNGEE, per germline. The CDR3 region has the DNA TGTGCCAGCAGTTCAAACTATGGCTACACCTTC. Translated, it gives CASSSNYGYTF.

J is TRBJ1-2 and V is TRBV5-1; no clear D gene. CDR1 is SGHRS, CDR2 YFSETQ, per germline. V was shortened by 2 bases and J by 1 base, with 12 bases between the two germline ends. CDR3 size: 15 residues. CDR3 amino acids: CASSFDRLLNYGYTF. The CDR3 DNA follows: TGCGCCAGCAGCTTCGATCGCCTTCTTAACTATGGCTACACCTTC.

The V and J genes are TRBV13 and TRBJ2-2; D is undetermined. Trimming removed 3 bases from V and 1 base from J, with 3 bases in between. The CDR3 is 13 residues long. CDR1 is PRHDT and CDR2 is FYEKMQ in the germline V gene (reference sequence). CDR3 DNA sequence: TGTGCCAGCAGCTTGGGGAACACCGGGGAGCTGTTTTTT. It encodes CASSLGNTGELFF.

This clone was recorded only once. The rearrangement links TRBV7-2 to TRBJ2-3, with D perhaps TRBD1 (6 bases). Trimming removed 0 bases from V and 2 bases from J, with 12 bases in between. The CDR3 is 16 amino acids. CDR1 is SGHTA, CDR2 FQGNSA, per germline. CDR3 coding DNA: TGTGCCAGCAGCTTAGCAGGCAGGGGTCCCACAGATACGCAGTATTTT. This gives the protein CASSLAGRGPTDTQYF. Full variable domain (rest looked up from reference TRBV7-2 and TRBJ2-3): GAGVSQSPSNKVTEKGKDVELRCDPISGHTALYWYRQSLGQGLEFLIYFQGNSAPDKSGLPSDRFSAERTGGSVSTLTIQRTQQEDSAVYLCASSLAGRGPTDTQYFGPGTRLTVL.

J is TRBJ2-3 and V is TRBV7-2; no firm D call. Looked up from germline, CDR1 is SGHTA and CDR2 is FQGNSA. CDR3 size: 15 residues. V was shortened by 1 base and J by 5 bases, with 13 bases between the two germline ends. CDR3 region: CASSLVAESIDTQYF. CDR3 DNA sequence: TGTGCCAGCAGCTTAGTTGCGGAGTCGATAGATACGCAGTATTTT.

This rearrangement joins TRBV3-1 (or the pseudogene TRBV3-2) to TRBJ2-1, with TRBD2 identical over 13 bases. CDR3 length equals 17 residues. V lost 3 bases, J lost 8 bases, and 10 bases stayed unmatched. CDR1 is LGHDT, CDR2 YNNKEL, per germline (reference sequence). CDR3 nucleotide sequence: TGTGCCAGCAGCCATTCCCGGACTAGCGGGGGACCCGATGAGCAGTTCTTC. Residues: CASSHSRTSGGPDEQFF.

CDR3 DNA sequence: TGTGCCAGCTCACAGGACAGGGCCCACACTGAAGCTTTCTTT. Its translation is CASSQDRAHTEAFF. This rearrangement joins TRBV18 to TRBJ1-1; 8 bases agree with TRBD1. J lost 3 bases, V lost 4 bases, and 4 bases had no gene match. The length of the CDR3 is 14 residues. In germline, CDR1 is KGHSH, CDR2 LQKENI.

In this sample, this clone turned up once. The chain carries TRBV19 and TRBJ2-3; 7 bases line up with TRBD2. Unmatched junction bases numbered 6, after V lost 8 bases and J lost 1 base. The germline CDR1 and CDR2 sequences are LNHDA and SQIVND (reference sequence). This CDR3 has 14 amino acids. This CDR3 is CASSSSGRTDTQYF. The CDR3 nucleotides read TGTGCCAGTTCCTCTAGCGGACGCACAGATACGCAGTATTTT. The entire variable domain, with the rest obtained from reference TRBV19 and TRBJ2-3, is as follows: DGGITQSPKYLFRKEGQNVTLSCEQNLNHDAMYWYRQDPGQGLRLIYYSQIVNDFQKGDIAEGYSVSREKKESFPLTVTSAQKNPTAFYLCASSSSGRTDTQYFGPGTRLTVL.

This clone was counted a single time. V is TRBV27 and J is TRBJ2-3, with 8 positions matching TRBD2. The CDR3 sequence is 17 residues long. The junction had 13 bases not matched to a gene; V was cut back by 4 bases and J by 4 bases. The V gene's germline CDR1 is MNHEY and CDR2 SMNVEV (reference sequence). The CDR3, as DNA: TGTGCCAGCAGTTATTTCGGCGGGGGGCGCGGCTCAGATACGCAGTATTTT. Its protein is CASSYFGGGRGSDTQYF.